This TCR beta chain comes out of a study of T-cell reconstitution after alpha-beta-depleted transplantation in children. The CDR3 runs to 14 residues. Trimming cost V 5 bases and J 4 bases, with 14 bases left between them. The germline V gene has CDR1 SEHNR and CDR2 FQNEAQ (reference sequence). Unique molecular identifiers were used to barcode this TCRbeta library. TCRdb called the PCR reads again in MiXCR, with one record for every CDR3 protein. The repertoire holds under 60,000 distinct CDR3 sequences, with 5.8% as singletons. Broader study findings: Two months or so post-transplant, alpha-beta T cells reportedly derived from several hundred expanded graft clones.

Concerning this clonotype itself: Its antigen remains unidentified.

This specimen was PBMCs, mostly from graft donor cells, taken 60 days after TCRalphabeta/CD19-depleted stem cell transplant. The V call is TRBV7-9, the J call TRBJ1-1; possibly TRBD1 for D (6 bases). This receptor was identified in a female patient under 10 years old who had a stem cell transplant for aplastic anemia, so the T cells may come from the graft donor. The CDR3 nucleotides read TGTGCCAGCAGCCCCGGGCTCAGGGGCACTGAAGCTTTCTTT. Protein sequence: CASSPGLRGTEAFF.